The 24 T cell receptor beta chains listed next were all sequenced from one sample in a study of blood T cells in healthy people across ages. PCR was performed a second time for about 6 to 11 cycles using a sample-barcoded 5' primer and a J-beta primer mix. MiXCR, run by TCRdb on the 5' RACE reads, gives a single entry per CDR3 protein. The sample lists around 2 million distinct CDR3 sequences; about two fifths were seen once. The sample consisted of blood. These receptors were collected from a human donor in good health.

In its sample, this clonotype was seen a few times. The chain employs TRBV29-1 and TRBJ1-2; D is perhaps TRBD1 (5 bases). Trimming took 5 bases from V and 8 from J, leaving 12 bases between them. CDR3 size: 11 residues. Germline V CDR1 and CDR2: SQVTM, ANQGSEA. CDR3 loop: CSVQAGDGYTF. Written as DNA, the CDR3 is TGCAGCGTTCAGGCCGGGGACGGCTACACCTTC.

The chain combines TRBV7-9 with TRBJ1-5; D may be TRBD1 (5 bases). The germline V and J ends were trimmed by 2 bases and 0 bases, with 11 bases remaining between them. Germline V gene data show CDR1 as SEHNR and CDR2 as FQNEAQ (reference sequence). The CDR3 consists of 16 residues. CDR3 in amino acids: CASSLSPGPSNQPQHF. For the CDR3, the DNA is TGTGCCAGCAGCTTATCCCCGGGGCCTAGCAATCAGCCCCAGCATTTT. The full variable domain, completed using reference TRBV7-9 and TRBJ1-5, is DTGVSQNPRHKITKRGQNVTFRCDPISEHNRLYWYRQTLGQGPEFLTYFQNEAQLEKSRLLSDRFSAERPKGSFSTLEIQRTEQGDSAMYLCASSLSPGPSNQPQHFGDGTRLSIL.

This clonotype was detected a few times. V and J are TRBV5-1 and TRBJ2-1; TRBD1 might be the D (6 bases). The germline gives CDR1 SGHRS, CDR2 YFSETQ. V lost 7 bases to trimming and J lost 0 bases, with 14 bases between them. The CDR3 is made up of 15 amino acids. The CDR3 is CASALADSSYNEQFF. The CDR3 DNA is TGCGCCAGCGCCCTGGCGGACAGCTCCTACAATGAGCAGTTCTTC.

This clonotype was observed a few times. The chain joins TRBV13 to TRBJ1-3; TRBD1 might be the D (6 bases). The CDR3 is 13 amino acids. V gave up 6 bases and J gave up 1 base, with 7 bases separating them. Germline V gene data show CDR1 as PRHDT and CDR2 as FYEKMQ (reference sequence). The CDR3 spells CASRRGSGNTIYF. CDR3 sequence (DNA): TGTGCCAGCAGGAGGGGGTCTGGAAACACCATATATTTT.

This clonotype was counted between two and nine times. The chain combines TRBV7-2 with TRBJ2-3, with 12 bases matching TRBD2. Per the germline V gene, CDR1 is SGHTA and CDR2 is FQGNSA. The CDR3 totals 13 residues. Trimming removed 5 bases from V and 12 bases from J; junction bases left unmatched: 6. The CDR3 here is CASSPRTSGKQYF. The CDR3 region has the DNA TGTGCCAGCAGCCCGAGGACTAGCGGGAAACAGTATTTT. Based on the CDR3 plus reference TRBV7-2 and TRBJ2-3, the full variable domain is GAGVSQSPSNKVTEKGKDVELRCDPISGHTALYWYRQSLGQGLEFLIYFQGNSAPDKSGLPSDRFSAERTGGSVSTLTIQRTQQEDSAVYLCASSPRTSGKQYFGPGTRLTVL.

The sample holds a few counts of this clonotype. The junction departs from germline at one end; a sequencing error may be responsible. The CDR3 loop reads CASSLKPFGYVYTF. CDR3 nucleotides: TGTGCCAGCAGCTTAAAGCCGTTCGGCTATGTCTACACCTTC. The chain has TRBV7-2 and TRBJ1-2; D uncertain. The CDR3 spans 14 residues. From germline, CDR1 is SGHTA and CDR2 FQGNSA.

V is TRBV9 and J is TRBJ1-6; D is unclear. The CDR3 is 14 amino acids. Germline values: CDR1 SGDLS, CDR2 YYNGEE. With 0 bases removed from V and 13 bases from J, the gap between germline ends came to 14 bases. The CDR3: CASSVEALGSPLHF. CDR3 DNA: TGTGCCAGCAGCGTAGAAGCCCTGGGTTCCCCCCTCCACTTT.

This clonotype was seen a handful of times. The chain is built from TRBV29-1 and TRBJ1-4; D not certain. The CDR3 runs 12 residues. Germline-derived CDR1 and CDR2 are SQVTM and ANQGSEA. With 0 bases removed from V and 8 bases from J, the gap between germline ends came to 7 bases. The CDR3 sequence is CSVEDHGEKLFF. The DNA of the CDR3 is TGCAGCGTTGAAGATCACGGGGAAAAACTGTTTTTT.

The chain employs TRBV10-3 and TRBJ1-3; no definite D call. Between the trimmed V and J ends, which lost 0 bases and 7 bases, there was a span of 7 bases. Germline CDR1 is ENHRY and CDR2 is SYGVKD. The CDR3 covers 13 residues. The DNA for the CDR3 is TGTGCCATCAGTGAGTCGTTTGTTAACACCATATATTTT. Translation gives CAISESFVNTIYF.

The chain recombines TRBV6-5 with TRBJ2-5; D is possibly TRBD2 (6 bases). V was trimmed by 0 bases and J by 8 bases, leaving 22 bases between them. The CDR3 runs to 17 residues. Germline V lookup: CDR1 MNHEY, CDR2 SVGAGI. CDR3 region: CASSYSGAGRGGSTQYF. CDR3 nucleotide sequence: TGTGCCAGCAGTTACTCTGGGGCGGGACGTGGTGGGTCCACCCAGTACTTC.

The chain joins TRBV20-1 to TRBJ2-7; no clear D. CDR1 and CDR2 from the germline V gene are DFQATT and SNEGSKA (reference sequence). V was trimmed by 6 bases and J by 0 bases, leaving 18 bases between them. This CDR3 comprises 15 residues. The DNA of the CDR3 is TGCAGTGCCCTTATGGCGAGCGCCCCCTCCTACGAGCAGTACTTC. It translates to CSALMASAPSYEQYF.

There are a few counts of this clonotype. V usage is TRBV7-2 and J usage is TRBJ2-5, with TRBD2 identical over 11 bases. CDR1 and CDR2 (germline): SGHTA, FQGNSA. Trimming at V came to 3 bases and at J to 5 bases, leaving 5 bases not matched to a gene. The CDR3 contains 15 residues. The CDR3 nucleotides are TGTGCCAGCAGCTTCGTTAGCGGGGGGGCCGAGACCCAGTACTTC. Translated: CASSFVSGGAETQYF. The whole variable domain, remainder taken from reference TRBV7-2 and TRBJ2-5, is GAGVSQSPSNKVTEKGKDVELRCDPISGHTALYWYRQSLGQGLEFLIYFQGNSAPDKSGLPSDRFSAERTGGSVSTLTIQRTQQEDSAVYLCASSFVSGGAETQYFGPGTRLLVL.

This rearrangement joins TRBV7-2 to TRBJ2-5; D possibly corresponds to TRBD2 (6 bases). Per germline, CDR1 SGHTA and CDR2 FQGNSA. Trimming left V 4 bases short and J 9 bases short, with 15 bases between. The CDR3 loop spans 13 amino acids. The CDR3 is CASSSGLFWAQYF. CDR3 bases: TGTGCCAGCAGCTCGGGACTGTTTTGGGCCCAGTACTTC. The full variable domain, in which reference TRBV7-2 and TRBJ2-5 provide the parts outside the CDR3, is GAGVSQSPSNKVTEKGKDVELRCDPISGHTALYWYRQSLGQGLEFLIYFQGNSAPDKSGLPSDRFSAERTGGSVSTLTIQRTQQEDSAVYLCASSSGLFWAQYFGPGTRLLVL.

The rearrangement uses TRBV29-1 and TRBJ1-1; a weak D match, TRBD1 (5 bases). The CDR3 contains 10 residues. From germline, CDR1 is SQVTM and CDR2 ANQGSEA. Written as DNA, the CDR3 is TGCGGCGGAGGGGACGCTGAAGCTTTCTTT. Translation: CGGGDAEAFF.

This clonotype was detected a few times. This chain joins TRBV20-1 and TRBJ2-5; TRBD2 matches 8 bases. Germline V gene lookup returns CDR1 DFQATT and CDR2 SNEGSKA (reference sequence). The CDR3 consists of 17 residues. Unmatched junction bases numbered 12, after V lost 1 base and J lost 2 bases. The DNA for the CDR3 is TGCAGTGCTAGAGCCTTCCCGGGAGGGGTTGCTCAAGAGACCCAGTACTTC. It is translated as CSARAFPGGVAQETQYF.

The chain couples TRBV4-1 to TRBJ2-3; 9 bases are shared with TRBD1. The CDR3 spans 16 residues. The germline V gene encodes CDR1 MGHRA and CDR2 YSYEKL. After removal of 5 bases from V and 4 bases from J, the junction contained 10 bases not matched to a gene. The CDR3 spells CASSSGQGFGADTQYF. CDR3 DNA sequence: TGCGCCAGCAGCTCCGGACAGGGGTTTGGCGCAGATACGCAGTATTTT.

This clonotype was seen a handful of times. The V gene is TRBV5-1, the J gene TRBJ2-1; 10 nucleotides match TRBD2. Germline V gene sequence: CDR1 SGHRS, CDR2 YFSETQ. The CDR3 has 18 residues. The V segment lost 3 bases and the J segment 0 bases; nucleotides outside the gene matches: 9. The chain's CDR3 is CASSSLAQRGGSYNEQFF. For the CDR3, the DNA is TGCGCCAGCAGCTCCCTGGCTCAGCGGGGGGGCTCCTACAATGAGCAGTTCTTC.

This clonotype was detected only once. The rearrangement links TRBV12-5 to TRBJ2-3; possibly TRBD1 for D (6 bases). The germline CDR1 and CDR2 sequences are LGHNT and FRNRAP. V lost 5 bases and J 1 base, leaving 10 bases between the germline ends. CDR3 length: 14 amino acids. The CDR3 nucleotides are TGTGCTAGTGGTACAGGGTTTGGCACAGATACGCAGTATTTT. This sequence encodes CASGTGFGTDTQYF.

The V call is TRBV12-3 or TRBV12-4, the J call TRBJ2-3; perhaps D is TRBD1 or TRBD2 (5 bases each). This CDR3 is 15 amino acids long. V was clipped by 5 bases and J by 6 bases, with 18 bases between them. DNA of the CDR3: TGTGCCAGCAGTAAAGGGACCGCAGGATCGGATACGCAGTATTTT. This encodes CASSKGTAGSDTQYF.

The chain recombines TRBV5-5 with TRBJ1-4; D gene ambiguous. The CDR3 totals 14 residues. CDR1 SGHKS and CDR2 YYEKEE come from the germline V gene (reference sequence). The V gene lost 0 bases and the J gene lost 7 bases, with 10 bases spanning the gap. The CDR3 DNA reads as TGTGCCAGCAGCTTGGGGTTGTCTGGTGAAAAACTGTTTTTT. This translates into CASSLGLSGEKLFF.

There are many counts of this clonotype. The J gene is TRBJ1-6, the V gene TRBV12-3 or TRBV12-4; TRBD1 is a possible D gene (5 bases). Trimming shortened V by 5 bases and J by 7 bases, and 15 bases separated the two germline ends. The CDR3 spans 15 residues. The CDR3 sequence is CASSTSGRRNSPLHF. The CDR3, as DNA: TGTGCCAGCAGTACCTCGGGACGGAGAAATTCACCCCTCCACTTT.

The chain uses TRBV29-1 and TRBJ2-5; D is ambiguous. The CDR3 extends over 11 amino acids. CDR1 SQVTM and CDR2 ANQGSEA come from the germline V gene. V was shortened by 5 bases and J by 11 bases, with 15 bases between the two germline ends. CDR3 in DNA: TGCAGCGTTCTCGGATTTAATGAGCAGTACTTC. Its translation: CSVLGFNEQYF.

This clonotype was observed many times. The rearrangement links TRBV7-2 to TRBJ2-7, with D unresolved. With 5 bases removed from V and 3 bases from J, the gap between germline ends came to 11 bases. Germline CDR1 is SGHTA and CDR2 is FQGNSA. The CDR3 consists of 13 residues. The CDR3 is CASSPRTDYEQYF. The CDR3 nucleotides read TGTGCCAGCAGCCCCAGGACGGACTACGAGCAGTACTTC.

This clonotype was seen more than once but under ten times. The V gene is TRBV20-1, the J gene TRBJ1-1, with D possibly TRBD1 on 6 matching bases. CDR1 and CDR2 from the germline V gene are DFQATT and SNEGSKA (reference sequence). CDR3 size: 14 residues. V dropped 5 bases and J dropped 5 bases, with 18 bases sitting between them. The CDR3 spells CSAYRGGAGTEAFF. The CDR3 DNA follows: TGCAGTGCTTATCGGGGGGGCGCGGGGACTGAAGCTTTCTTT.